This T cell receptor (beta chain) comes out of a study of blood T cell repertoires in COVID-19. Study background: Researchers got acute and convalescent COVID-19 samples from the United States, Italy and Spain. PBMCs, B-cell-depleted T cells, or T cells provided the cDNA or gDNA that made up the material.

After removal of 4 bases from V and 6 bases from J, the junction contained 7 bases not matched to a gene. Germline V gene data show CDR1 as KGHDR and CDR2 as SFDVKD. The CDR3 consists of 15 residues. In the study's own analysis: The authors estimated nucleated cell counts from reference gene primer amplification. Only in-frame clones appear in the TCRdb table, and some are missing; sequencing was by immunoSEQ multiplex PCR. V and J calls and clone size are copied from that table; D and trimming were computed from the DNA. The data show over 85,000 clones, with 70% to 80% seen just once and roughly 22% held by the top ten.

The rearrangement uses TRBV24-1 and TRBJ1-5; 8 bases fit TRBD1. The receptor was isolated from a human donor in a cohort sampled during active COVID-19. Material: peripheral blood. The CDR3 DNA reads as TGTGCCACCAGTGACTCTCAGGGGGCATTTCAGCCCCAGCATTTT. Its protein is CATSDSQGAFQPQHF.